The 26 T cell receptor beta chains listed next were all sequenced from one sample in a study of T-cell memory formation after mild COVID-19. Each CDR3 protein is one row after TCRdb ran MiXCR on the 5' RACE reads. This table holds some 48,000 distinct CDR3 sequences, 9% to 15% found once. The sample taken for sequencing was PBMCs or a T cell subset sorted from them (not recorded which). These receptor sequences come from a man younger than 35 who had mild COVID-19 (a few samples of this study predate the infection). Cell type and time point are not known.

This clonotype was detected only a few times. This chain joins TRBV19 and TRBJ1-2; D uncertain. Trimming stripped 2 bases from V and 5 bases from J, with 15 bases between. The CDR3 runs to 15 residues. CDR1 is LNHDA, CDR2 SQIVND, per germline (reference sequence). The CDR3 DNA reads TGTGCCAGTAGTATACGGGAACAAATTGAGTATGGCTACACCTTC. Its translation is CASSIREQIEYGYTF.

The chain recombines TRBV4-1 with TRBJ2-3, with D perhaps assigned TRBD1 or TRBD2 (5 bases each). Germline-derived CDR1 and CDR2 are MGHRA and YSYEKL. Trimming took 1 base from V and 5 from J, leaving 16 bases between them. This CDR3 is built from 16 residues. CDR3 amino acids: CASSQGFRESIDTQYF. The CDR3 bases are TGCGCCAGCAGCCAAGGCTTCAGGGAGAGTATAGATACGCAGTATTTT.

This clonotype was counted a few times. V is TRBV3-1 and J is TRBJ2-1; D is uncertain. The CDR3 has 12 amino acids. Germline lookup yields CDR1 LGHDT and CDR2 YNNKEL (reference sequence). The V and J ends lost 7 bases and 4 bases respectively, with 8 bases between them. The CDR3 here is CASTDRYNEQFF. The CDR3 DNA sequence: TGTGCCAGCACTGATAGATACAATGAGCAGTTCTTC.

This clonotype was observed a handful of times. V is TRBV27 and J is TRBJ1-4; 12 bases match TRBD1. With V trimmed by 4 bases and J by 2 bases, 11 bases remained unmatched. Germline V lookup: CDR1 MNHEY, CDR2 SMNVEV (reference sequence). The CDR3 is made up of 19 amino acids. The CDR3 nucleotides are TGTGCCAGCAGTTCCTCAGATCGGGACAGGGGGCATACTAATGAAAAACTGTTTTTT. Amino acid sequence: CASSSSDRDRGHTNEKLFF.

This clonotype showed up just a few times. The gene calls are TRBV5-1 and TRBJ2-5, with 13 bases identical to TRBD2. The V gene's germline CDR1 is SGHRS and CDR2 YFSETQ. This CDR3 is built from 16 residues. V lost 4 bases, J lost 5 bases, and 8 bases stayed unmatched. The CDR3 loop reads CASSRGLAGDGETQYF. The CDR3 DNA sequence: TGCGCCAGCAGCAGAGGACTAGCGGGGGATGGGGAGACCCAGTACTTC.

As for this clonotype: Sequence at one end of the junction differs from germline and may be a read error. The chain combines TRBV23-1 with TRBJ1-5, with D unresolved. TRBV23-1 is known as an ORF, though its function is uncertain. The CDR3 loop spans 9 amino acids. CDR3: CASIQPQHF. In nucleotides, the CDR3 is TGCGCCAGCATTCAGCCCCAGCATTTT.

This clonotype was recorded a few times. V usage is TRBV12-3 or TRBV12-4 and J usage is TRBJ1-4; tentative D call: TRBD1 (6 bases). This CDR3 comprises 14 residues. Trimming pared 2 bases from V and 8 bases from J, leaving 12 bases between. CDR3 coding DNA: TGTGCCAGCAGTTTATTACAGGGTGGCGAAAAACTGTTTTTT. This codes for CASSLLQGGEKLFF.

This clonotype was seen more than once but under ten times. The gene calls are TRBV4-3 and TRBJ1-6; 8 bases line up with TRBD1. The germline gives CDR1 LGHNA, CDR2 YSLEER. The CDR3 runs 14 residues. V shed 1 base, J shed 9 bases, and the junction held 2 bases outside the gene matches. Here the CDR3 DNA reads TGCGCCAGCAGCCAAGGACAGGGGTTTTCACCCCTCCACTTT. It translates to CASSQGQGFSPLHF.

Details on this clonotype: An end of the junction differs from the germline gene, which may be a read error. CDR3 in DNA: TGTGCCAGCGGGACGGCGGGACAGGAATTGAACACTGAAACTTTCTTT. Its protein product is CASGTAGQELNTETFF. The chain carries TRBV28 and TRBJ1-1; TRBD1 matches 8 bases. This CDR3 comprises 16 residues. Germline V gene lookup returns CDR1 MDHEN and CDR2 SYDVKM. Full variable domain (outside the CDR3, taken from reference TRBV28 and TRBJ1-1): DVKVTQSSRYLVKRTGEKVFLECVQDMDHENMFWYRQDPGLGLRLIYFSYDVKMKEKGDIPEGYSVSREKKERFSLILESASTNQTSMYLCASGTAGQELNTETFFGQGTRLTVV.

This clonotype was seen many times. The J gene is TRBJ2-1, the V gene TRBV7-6; D unclear. The CDR3 consists of 13 residues. Trimming took 0 bases from V and 10 from J, leaving 10 bases between them. Germline V lookup: CDR1 SGHVS, CDR2 FNYEAQ. The CDR3 reads CASSLAFPQEQFF. CDR3 DNA: TGTGCCAGCAGCTTAGCCTTCCCTCAGGAGCAGTTCTTC.

Judged by abundance, this clonotype is medium-sized (0.01 to 0.1%). The chain links TRBV6-5 to TRBJ2-5; 10 bases align to TRBD1. The CDR3 consists of 15 residues. V lost 0 bases, J lost 6 bases, and 4 bases stayed unmatched. From germline, CDR1 is MNHEY and CDR2 SVGAGI. DNA for the CDR3: TGTGCCAGCAGTTACTCGACAGGGGGCGGGAAGACCCAGTACTTC. Protein product: CASSYSTGGGKTQYF.

V usage is TRBV5-1 and J usage is TRBJ2-1, with a tentative D call TRBD2 (6 bases). The CDR3 runs to 14 residues. V dropped 0 bases and J dropped 5 bases, with 9 bases sitting between them. Per the germline V gene, CDR1 is SGHRS and CDR2 is YFSETQ. CDR3 amino acids: CASSLVGGDNEQFF. DNA for the CDR3: TGCGCCAGCAGCTTGGTTGGAGGGGACAATGAGCAGTTCTTC.

This clonotype was observed at least ten times. The chain carries TRBV9 and TRBJ2-3; the D is unclear. The CDR3 contains 13 residues. With 3 bases removed from V and 2 bases from J, the gap between germline ends came to 7 bases. Per the germline V gene, CDR1 is SGDLS and CDR2 is YYNGEE. CDR3 protein: CASSALNTDTQYF. The CDR3 region has the DNA TGTGCCAGCAGCGCTCTCAACACAGATACGCAGTATTTT.

The chain has TRBV24-1 and TRBJ2-3, with 7 nucleotides matching TRBD1. Per the germline V gene, CDR1 is KGHDR and CDR2 is SFDVKD. The junction had 5 bases not matched to a gene; V was cut back by 9 bases and J by 3 bases. The CDR3 extends over 13 amino acids. Written as DNA, the CDR3 is TGTGCCACCGCCGAGGGGGCTACAGATACGCAGTATTTT. This sequence encodes CATAEGATDTQYF.

The chain carries TRBV27 and TRBJ1-1, with a tentative D call TRBD1 (6 bases). CDR3 length equals 12 residues. The germline CDR1 and CDR2 sequences are MNHEY and SMNVEV (reference sequence). V lost 7 bases, J lost 6 bases, and 12 bases lay in between. The CDR3 nucleotides are TGTGCCAGCATAGGTTGGGGGCCTGAAGCTTTCTTT. This codes for CASIGWGPEAFF.

This clonotype was observed a handful of times. The rearrangement links TRBV6-2 or TRBV6-3 to TRBJ2-6; the D gene is possibly TRBD1 (5 bases). The length of the CDR3 is 14 residues. The germline V and J ends were trimmed by 5 bases and 0 bases, with 5 bases remaining between them. CDR1 and CDR2 (germline): MNHEY, SVGEGT. DNA of the CDR3: TGTGCCAGCAGTAGGGGCTCTGGGGCCAACGTCCTGACTTTC. It yields the protein CASSRGSGANVLTF.

This rearrangement joins TRBV6-2 or TRBV6-3 to TRBJ2-4; D remains unclear. Germline loops: CDR1 MNHEY, CDR2 SVGEGT. V lost 7 bases, J lost 10 bases, and 14 bases lay in between. The CDR3 totals 12 residues. The CDR3 protein is CASTSSSRIQYF. The CDR3 DNA is TGTGCCAGCACTTCCTCCAGCAGGATTCAGTACTTC.

This clonotype appeared a few times. V usage is TRBV4-1 and J usage is TRBJ2-3; D unclear. This CDR3 contains 12 residues. The V and J ends lost 4 bases and 6 bases respectively, with 8 bases between them. The germline V gene has CDR1 MGHRA and CDR2 YSYEKL. In nucleotides, the CDR3 is TGCGCCAGCAGCCTCCCCGGGGATACGCAGTATTTT. Its translation is CASSLPGDTQYF.

This clonotype was counted only a few times. The rearrangement links TRBV3-1 to TRBJ2-5; TRBD2 aligns across 9 bases. J lost 1 base, V lost 4 bases, and 7 bases had no gene match. The CDR3 is 16 amino acids. Looked up from germline, CDR1 is LGHDT and CDR2 is YNNKEL (reference sequence). For the CDR3, the DNA is TGTGCCAGCAGCCCCAGCCTAGCGGGGCTCCAAGAGACCCAGTACTTC. It is translated as CASSPSLAGLQETQYF.

A few counts support this clonotype. The chain combines TRBV6-2 or TRBV6-3 with TRBJ2-7; 8 positions agree with TRBD2. This CDR3 contains 17 residues. Germline V gene lookup returns CDR1 MNHEY and CDR2 SVGEGT. V shed 2 bases and J 1 base; nucleotides not matched to a gene: 10. CDR3 DNA: TGTGCCAGCAGTTACCCGACGGGGGGGCGCCTATCCTACGAGCAGTACTTC. Encoded protein: CASSYPTGGRLSYEQYF.

The chain links TRBV5-1 to TRBJ2-2; no firm D call. This CDR3 has 15 amino acids. Trimming cost V 3 bases and J 6 bases, with 15 bases left between them. CDR1 is SGHRS, CDR2 YFSETQ, per germline. The CDR3 region has the DNA TGCGCCAGCAGCTCATTCCGGGTCGAAGCCGGGGAGCTGTTTTTT. It translates to CASSSFRVEAGELFF.

The chain employs TRBV6-5 and TRBJ1-2, with a tentative D call TRBD1 (6 bases). Germline assignment: CDR1 MNHEY and CDR2 SVGAGI. CDR3 size: 14 residues. Trimming cost V 6 bases and J 13 bases, with 24 bases left between them. The CDR3 DNA reads as TGTGCCAGCAGCCGGGACATATCTATCCCCCCTCGCACCTTC. As protein: CASSRDISIPPRTF.

This clonotype was counted only a few times. This sequence joins TRBV18 and TRBJ2-1; no clear D gene. V gave up 4 bases and J gave up 6 bases, with 10 bases separating them. The CDR3 has 13 amino acids. Germline V gene lookup returns CDR1 KGHSH and CDR2 LQKENI. CDR3: CASSRTLGNEQFF. CDR3 sequence (DNA): TGTGCCAGCTCACGAACCCTAGGCAATGAGCAGTTCTTC. The full variable domain, completed using reference TRBV18 and TRBJ2-1, is NAGVMQNPRHLVRRRGQEARLRCSPMKGHSHVYWYRQLPEEGLKFMVYLQKENIIDESGMPKERFSAEFPKEGPSILRIQQVVRGDSAAYFCASSRTLGNEQFFGPGTRLTVL.

CDR3 protein: CSAREPGRSSYNEQFF. In nucleotides, the CDR3 is TGCAGTGCTAGAGAGCCGGGGCGTAGCTCCTACAATGAGCAGTTCTTC. The chain recombines TRBV20-1 with TRBJ2-1, with D perhaps matching TRBD1 or TRBD2 (5 bases each). This CDR3 is 16 amino acids long. The V and J ends lost 0 bases and 0 bases respectively, with 12 bases between them. The germline CDR1 and CDR2 sequences are DFQATT and SNEGSKA (reference sequence).

This clonotype has a single count. This chain joins TRBV5-1 and TRBJ1-1, with D tentatively TRBD1 (5 bases). This CDR3 is 15 amino acids long. Trimming removed 5 bases at V and 3 bases at J, with 17 bases between. In germline, CDR1 is SGHRS, CDR2 YFSETQ. In DNA, the CDR3 is TGCGCCAGCAGTCGAAGGGGCGTGTCGGACACTGAAGCTTTCTTT. Translation: CASSRRGVSDTEAFF.

V is TRBV7-6 and J is TRBJ1-6; TRBD1 is a possible D gene (5 bases). V lost 5 bases to trimming and J lost 7 bases, with 12 bases between them. Germline V CDR1 and CDR2: SGHVS, FNYEAQ. The CDR3 loop spans 14 amino acids. Here the CDR3 DNA reads TGTGCCAGCAGCCTTGGGACGGCGAATTCACCCCTCCACTTT. Translated, it gives CASSLGTANSPLHF.